Shown below are 20 T cell receptor beta chains from a single sample sequenced in a study of identical twins. TCRdb re-called the 5' RACE reads through MiXCR, storing one row per CDR3 protein. The sample lists 500,000 or so distinct CDR3 sequences; 12% to 15% were seen once. These data were likewise used in another study, on yellow fever vaccine responses in identical twins.

Sequencing input: CD4+ T cells sorted from blood. These receptors were obtained from a woman between 18 and 29 years old in good health.

The rearrangement uses TRBV11-2 and TRBJ2-3; 7 bases are shared with TRBD1. CDR1 and CDR2 from the germline V gene are SGHAT and FQNNGV. The trim removed 6 bases at V and 3 bases at J, leaving 12 bases unmatched. This CDR3 comprises 16 residues. CDR3 in DNA: TGTGCCAGCAGACGATTCACAGGGGTCGAAACAGATACGCAGTATTTT. Protein: CASRRFTGVETDTQYF. The full variable domain, its missing parts supplied by reference TRBV11-2 and TRBJ2-3, is EAGVAQSPRYKIIEKRQSVAFWCNPISGHATLYWYQQILGQGPKLLIQFQNNGVVDDSQLPKDRFSAERLKGVDSTLKIQPAKLEDSAVYLCASRRFTGVETDTQYFGPGTRLTVL.

This clonotype was picked up a small number of times. The chain combines TRBV29-1 with TRBJ2-7, with D unclear. The CDR3 has 13 residues. CDR1 SQVTM and CDR2 ANQGSEA come from the germline V gene. Trimming pared 4 bases from V and 3 bases from J, leaving 13 bases between. CDR3 sequence (DNA): TGCAGCGTTGTGGGTGCGTTAGGCTACGAGCAGTACTTC. This gives the protein CSVVGALGYEQYF.

This clonotype occurred a few times. CDR3 residues: CSTSDRDTDTQYF. The CDR3 DNA reads as TGCAGCACCTCGGACAGGGATACAGATACGCAGTATTTT. The genes are TRBV29-1 and TRBJ2-3; 8 nucleotides agree with TRBD1. The germline CDR1 and CDR2 sequences are SQVTM and ANQGSEA. The ends lost 8 bases at V and 3 bases at J; junction bases unmatched: 7. This CDR3 comprises 13 residues.

This clonotype was seen more than once but under ten times. This chain uses TRBV7-2 with TRBJ2-4; 10 bases align to TRBD1. The CDR3 runs 15 residues. Germline CDR1 and CDR2: SGHTA and FQGNSA. V gave up 6 bases and J gave up 3 bases; unmatched junction bases: 5. The CDR3 DNA reads as TGTGCCAGCAGACTGGACAGGGGGGACAAAAACATTCAGTACTTC. Encoded protein: CASRLDRGDKNIQYF.

This clonotype was counted between two and nine times. V gene TRBV7-2 combines with J gene TRBJ2-7, with TRBD2 identical over 10 bases. Germline V gene data show CDR1 as SGHTA and CDR2 as FQGNSA. This CDR3 has 15 amino acids. V gave up 1 base and J gave up 4 bases; unmatched junction bases: 4. The CDR3 is CASSLEGLAFYEQYF. The DNA of the CDR3 is TGTGCCAGCAGCTTAGAGGGACTAGCGTTTTACGAGCAGTACTTC.

This clonotype was observed a handful of times. The chain employs TRBV3-1 and TRBJ2-3, with 8 nucleotides matching TRBD2. Germline CDR1 is LGHDT and CDR2 is YNNKEL (reference sequence). V dropped 6 bases and J dropped 6; count of bases not matched to a gene: 11. The CDR3 extends over 15 amino acids. CDR3 region: CASSRSTGGADTQYF. CDR3 nucleotides: TGTGCCAGCAGTCGGAGCACCGGGGGGGCCGATACGCAGTATTTT.

This clonotype was seen a handful of times. The chain uses TRBV7-9 and TRBJ1-3; D is uncertain. Germline values: CDR1 SEHNR, CDR2 FQNEAQ (reference sequence). The CDR3 is made up of 13 amino acids. V was clipped by 4 bases and J by 3 bases, with 7 bases between them. CDR3 sequence reads: CASSSGGGNTIYF. For the CDR3, the DNA is TGTGCCAGCAGCTCCGGCGGTGGAAACACCATATATTTT.

This clonotype showed up just once. The gene calls are TRBV5-5 and TRBJ1-5; 9 nucleotides line up with TRBD1. The CDR3 is made up of 18 amino acids. CDR1 is SGHKS and CDR2 is YYEKEE in the germline V gene (reference sequence). The V segment lost 0 bases and the J segment 2 bases; nucleotides outside the gene matches: 9. In DNA form, the CDR3 reads TGTGCCAGCAGCTTGGCCCTGGGGACAGGGACGGGCAATCAGCCCCAGCATTTT. This codes for CASSLALGTGTGNQPQHF.

The genes are TRBV20-1 and TRBJ2-1; 14 bases map to TRBD2. CDR1 and CDR2 from the germline V gene are DFQATT and SNEGSKA (reference sequence). The CDR3 spans 14 residues. The junction had 3 bases not matched to a gene; V was cut back by 6 bases and J by 5 bases. CDR3 protein: CSARTSGRNNEQFF. The CDR3 bases are TGCAGTGCGCGGACTAGCGGGAGGAACAATGAGCAGTTCTTC.

The gene calls are TRBV20-1 and TRBJ2-2; 14 bases map to TRBD2. Germline trimming cut 3 bases from V and 7 bases from J; bases unmatched to any gene: 4. The CDR3 is 15 amino acids. Germline V lookup: CDR1 DFQATT, CDR2 SNEGSKA (reference sequence). The CDR3 sequence is CSASPGLAGVGELFF. CDR3 nucleotides: TGCAGTGCTAGCCCGGGACTAGCGGGAGTCGGGGAGCTGTTTTTT.

This clonotype was counted only a few times. V gene TRBV11-2 combines with J gene TRBJ2-5; 7 bases align to TRBD1. From germline, CDR1 is SGHAT and CDR2 FQNNGV. The CDR3 has 14 amino acids. V shed 6 bases, J shed 2 bases, and the junction held 6 bases outside the gene matches. The chain's CDR3 is CASRNTGVQETQYF. In nucleotides, the CDR3 is TGTGCCAGCAGAAATACAGGGGTACAAGAGACCCAGTACTTC. The variable domain in full, completed from reference TRBV11-2 and TRBJ2-5, reads EAGVAQSPRYKIIEKRQSVAFWCNPISGHATLYWYQQILGQGPKLLIQFQNNGVVDDSQLPKDRFSAERLKGVDSTLKIQPAKLEDSAVYLCASRNTGVQETQYFGPGTRLLVL.

This clonotype was recorded a few times. The chain employs TRBV3-1 and TRBJ2-5, with D perhaps being TRBD1 or TRBD2 (6 bases each). Germline CDR1 is LGHDT and CDR2 is YNNKEL (reference sequence). This CDR3 comprises 15 residues. The ends were cut back, 4 bases at V and 5 bases at J, with 17 bases in the middle. As DNA, the CDR3 is TGTGCCAGCAGCCCGCCAGGGGCGGGGCTCGAGACCCAGTACTTC. Its translation: CASSPPGAGLETQYF.

There are a few counts of this clonotype. The CDR3: CASSPRQANEQFF. The DNA for the CDR3 is TGTGCCAGCAGCCCGAGGCAGGCCAATGAGCAGTTCTTC. The gene calls are TRBV3-1 and TRBJ2-1; D gene uncertain. Germline V gene sequence: CDR1 LGHDT, CDR2 YNNKEL (reference sequence). The CDR3 is 13 residues long. V lost 4 bases and J 6 bases, leaving 10 bases between the germline ends.

The V and J genes are TRBV4-3 and TRBJ2-3; a weak D match, TRBD2 (7 bases). The germline V and J ends were trimmed by 0 bases and 4 bases, with 17 bases remaining between them. The CDR3 has 17 residues. Per germline, CDR1 LGHNA and CDR2 YSLEER. Here the CDR3 reads CASSQEFGGHLADTQYF. CDR3 sequence (DNA): TGCGCCAGCAGCCAAGAGTTCGGGGGGCATTTGGCAGATACGCAGTATTTT.

This clonotype was observed a handful of times. The chain couples TRBV3-1 to TRBJ1-2; no reliable D call. Trimming took off 1 base at V and 9 bases at J, with 18 bases between the two ends. This CDR3 region has 15 residues. Germline lookup yields CDR1 LGHDT and CDR2 YNNKEL (reference sequence). The CDR3 DNA reads TGTGCCAGCAGCCAAGTTTCGGCGGGTTCTATTAGCTACACCTTC. It translates to CASSQVSAGSISYTF. The variable domain in full, with the rest retrieved from reference TRBV3-1 and TRBJ1-2, is DTAVSQTPKYLVTQMGNDKSIKCEQNLGHDTMYWYKQDSKKFLKIMFSYNNKELIINETVPNRFSPKSPDKAHLNLHINSLELGDSAVYFCASSQVSAGSISYTFGSGTRLTVV.

The chain carries TRBV11-2 and TRBJ2-4, with 8 bases lining up with TRBD1. Germline-derived CDR1 and CDR2 are SGHAT and FQNNGV. CDR3 size: 16 residues. With 0 bases clipped from V and 7 bases from J, the junction kept 8 bases outside the gene matches. In DNA, the CDR3 is TGTGCCAGCAGCTTAGATCTTGGACAGGGAAGGAACATTCAGTACTTC. This translates into CASSLDLGQGRNIQYF. Full variable domain (missing parts from reference TRBV11-2 and TRBJ2-4): EAGVAQSPRYKIIEKRQSVAFWCNPISGHATLYWYQQILGQGPKLLIQFQNNGVVDDSQLPKDRFSAERLKGVDSTLKIQPAKLEDSAVYLCASSLDLGQGRNIQYFGAGTRLSVL.

This clonotype turned up a few times. V usage is TRBV3-1 and J usage is TRBJ1-6; D not resolved. V lost 1 base, J lost 9 bases, and 4 bases lay in between. In germline, CDR1 is LGHDT, CDR2 YNNKEL (reference sequence). This CDR3 is 12 amino acids long. The CDR3 DNA reads as TGTGCCAGCAGCCAAGGGGGTTCACCCCTCCACTTT. It yields the protein CASSQGGSPLHF.

This clonotype was observed many times. This chain links TRBV5-1 with TRBJ2-1; TRBD1 matches at 10 bases. The J segment lost 3 bases and the V segment lost 4 bases, leaving 4 bases of the junction unmatched. CDR1 is SGHRS and CDR2 is YFSETQ in the germline V gene. The CDR3 consists of 15 residues. CDR3 protein: CASSPRTGGYNEQFF. CDR3 bases: TGCGCCAGCAGCCCACGGACAGGGGGCTACAATGAGCAGTTCTTC.

The chain links TRBV28 to TRBJ2-2; a possible D gene is TRBD2 (6 bases). The CDR3 sequence is 15 residues long. V gave up 5 bases and J gave up 5 bases, with 15 bases separating them. Germline values: CDR1 MDHEN, CDR2 SYDVKM. The CDR3: CASSRLGGATGELFF. In DNA form, the CDR3 reads TGTGCCAGCAGTCGGCTTGGAGGGGCAACCGGGGAGCTGTTTTTT.

This clonotype occurred a few times. The J gene is TRBJ2-1, the V gene TRBV5-1; 11 bases align to TRBD1. V trimming: 4 bases; J trimming: 7 bases; junction bases outside the gene matches: 7. The V gene's germline CDR1 is SGHRS and CDR2 YFSETQ. CDR3 length: 15 residues. As DNA, the CDR3 is TGCGCCAGCAGCAACCCAGGGACAGGGGGGAATGAGCAGTTCTTC. It yields the protein CASSNPGTGGNEQFF.